Below, 25 T cell receptor beta chains from the same sample are listed, as sequenced in a study of blood T cell repertoires in COVID-19. Using immunoSEQ multiplex PCR, the repertoire was profiled, and TCRdb retains in-frame clones only, with some absent. The sample lists 180,000 or so clones; more than 65% were seen once. The sequenced sample consisted of PBMCs or T cells enriched from blood (not recorded which). The receptor source for this set is a man in his forties who had recovered from COVID-19.

This clone was counted once. V and J are TRBV5-6 and TRBJ2-1, with 8 bases aligning to TRBD2. Looked up from germline, CDR1 is SGHDT and CDR2 is YYEEEE. V dropped 4 bases and J dropped 3; count of bases not matched to a gene: 3. The CDR3 has 14 amino acids. The CDR3 is CASSAGGVYNEQFF. The CDR3 nucleotides are TGTGCCAGCAGCGCCGGGGGGGTCTACAATGAGCAGTTCTTC.

This CDR3 is CASSLRVAGGPDTQYF. CDR3 in DNA: TGTGCCAGCAGCTTACGCGTAGCGGGGGGGCCAGATACGCAGTATTTT. V is TRBV11-3 and J is TRBJ2-3; 11 bases map to TRBD2. V shed 2 bases, J shed 4 bases, and the junction held 5 bases outside the gene matches. Germline loops: CDR1 SGHNT, CDR2 YENEEA. The CDR3 runs to 16 residues.

The chain is built from TRBV5-8 and TRBJ1-5; D is unresolved. Trimming shortened V by 4 bases and J by 2 bases, and 10 bases separated the two germline ends. Germline V gene data show CDR1 as SGHTS and CDR2 as YDEGEE. The CDR3 is 14 residues long. CDR3 protein: CASSVYSGNQPQHF. In nucleotides, the CDR3 is TGTGCCAGCAGCGTCTATTCGGGCAATCAGCCCCAGCATTTT.

This clone was seen more than once but under ten times. As DNA, the CDR3 is TGTGCCACCAGCAGAGATACAGGGGGATTGGAGGAGCCCCAGCATTTT. This translates into CATSRDTGGLEEPQHF. The J gene is TRBJ1-5, the V gene TRBV15, with 8 positions matching TRBD1. Germline V gene lookup returns CDR1 LNHNV and CDR2 YYDKDF (reference sequence). The trim removed 0 bases at V and 8 bases at J, leaving 9 bases unmatched. This CDR3 is 16 amino acids long.

The genes are TRBV9 and TRBJ1-4, with D maybe TRBD1 (5 bases). Germline V gene sequence: CDR1 SGDLS, CDR2 YYNGEE. V was cut by 4 bases and J by 4 bases, with 14 bases left in between. This CDR3 comprises 15 residues. The CDR3 region has the DNA TGTGCCAGCAGCCTTAAAGGGGCCCGTAATGAAAAACTGTTTTTT. Its translation is CASSLKGARNEKLFF.

This clone was detected once. The chain uses TRBV5-6 and TRBJ2-7, with 9 bases fitting TRBD1. Losses at the gene ends were 2 bases for V and 4 bases for J; bases not matched to a gene: 7. The CDR3 has 15 amino acids. CDR1 SGHDT and CDR2 YYEEEE come from the germline V gene. This CDR3 is CASSFGQGRKYEQYF. CDR3 in DNA: TGTGCCAGCAGCTTCGGACAGGGGAGAAAGTACGAGCAGTACTTC.

The chain has TRBV21-1 and TRBJ1-5; TRBD1, the table's D call, lacks a check against the DNA. TRBV21-1 is marked as a pseudogene. The CDR3 has 15 amino acids. In DNA, the CDR3 is TGTGCCAGCAGCGAGGAAACAGGGGTGGGGCAGCCCCAGCATTTT. This gives the protein CASSEETGVGQPQHF.

Concerning this clone: Other nucleotide sequences from this sample produce the same CDR3. The chain uses TRBV4-2 and TRBJ2-5; D is perhaps TRBD2 (6 bases). CDR3 size: 14 residues. The V gene's germline CDR1 is LGHNA and CDR2 YNFKEQ. V was trimmed by 1 base and J by 1 base, leaving 7 bases between them. The CDR3 nucleotides read TGTGCCAGCAGCCAAGTGGGGGGCCAAGAGACCCAGTACTTC. The encoded protein is CASSQVGGQETQYF.

The J gene is TRBJ1-1, the V gene TRBV4-3; 7 bases map to TRBD1. The germline gives CDR1 LGHNA, CDR2 YSLEER. The CDR3 totals 15 residues. The junction had 7 bases not matched to a gene; V was cut back by 1 base and J by 5 bases. CDR3 region: CASSQGSQGDTEAFF. In DNA, the CDR3 is TGCGCCAGCAGCCAAGGATCCCAGGGGGATACTGAAGCTTTCTTT.

The gene calls are TRBV5-4 and TRBJ1-1; possible D gene TRBD1, 6 bases. Trimming pared 4 bases from V and 0 bases from J, leaving 7 bases between. There are 13 residues in the CDR3. Germline V gene sequence: CDR1 SGHNT, CDR2 YYREEE (reference sequence). This chain's CDR3 is CASSGQLNTEAFF. CDR3 bases: TGTGCCAGCAGCGGACAGTTGAACACTGAAGCTTTCTTT.

This clone was picked up a small number of times. The V call is TRBV5-1, the J call TRBJ1-1; TRBD1 is a possible D gene (6 bases). Per the germline V gene, CDR1 is SGHRS and CDR2 is YFSETQ. This CDR3 is 15 amino acids long. V lost 4 bases to trimming and J lost 0 bases, with 13 bases between them. Written as DNA, the CDR3 is TGCGCCAGCAGCCCTCCCGGGACATTGAACACTGAAGCTTTCTTT. Amino acids: CASSPPGTLNTEAFF.

The chain uses TRBV11-3 and TRBJ2-7; a possible D gene is TRBD1 (5 bases). The ends were cut back, 1 base at V and 5 bases at J, with 12 bases in the middle. The CDR3 is 14 residues long. CDR1 SGHNT and CDR2 YENEEA come from the germline V gene. The CDR3 reads CASSLGGHGNEQYF. The CDR3 bases are TGTGCCAGCAGCTTAGGGGGCCACGGAAACGAGCAGTACTTC.

The rearrangement joins TRBV4-1 to TRBJ1-3; D is unresolved. Per germline, CDR1 MGHRA and CDR2 YSYEKL. V was shortened by 6 bases and J by 4 bases, with 16 bases between the two germline ends. This CDR3 has 15 amino acids. CDR3 DNA sequence: TGCGCCAGCAGTGGAAGCGAAGGAGGGGGAAACACCATATATTTT. Its translation is CASSGSEGGGNTIYF.

The chain employs TRBV6-2 or TRBV6-3 and TRBJ1-1; D is uncertain. Germline V lookup: CDR1 MNHEY, CDR2 SVGEGT. The CDR3 covers 16 residues. With 0 bases removed from V and 0 bases from J, the gap between germline ends came to 11 bases. CDR3 sequence reads: CASSYSIGGMNTEAFF. CDR3 DNA: TGTGCCAGCAGTTACTCGATAGGCGGCATGAACACTGAAGCTTTCTTT.

V gene TRBV7-8 combines with J gene TRBJ2-1; D remains unclear. The V and J ends lost 7 bases and 4 bases respectively, with 17 bases between them. The germline CDR1 and CDR2 sequences are SGHVS and FQNEAQ. The CDR3 has 15 residues. CDR3 coding DNA: TGTGCCAGCAACCCCCTTTCAAGAGGTTACAATGAGCAGTTCTTC. This encodes CASNPLSRGYNEQFF.

The chain carries TRBV28 and TRBJ2-7; no reliable D call. The CDR3 length is 13 residues. The germline V and J ends were trimmed by 7 bases and 2 bases, with 12 bases remaining between them. CDR1 is MDHEN, CDR2 SYDVKM, per germline. The CDR3 nucleotides read TGTGCCAGCACCCTGACTGACCCCTACGAGCAGTACTTC. Translating gives CASTLTDPYEQYF.

In DNA form, the CDR3 reads TGTGCCAGCAGTGTGAGACTAGCGGCTAGCACAGATACGCAGTATTTT. This translates into CASSVRLAASTDTQYF. The chain has TRBV2 and TRBJ2-3; 9 bases fit TRBD2. Unmatched junction bases numbered 5, after V lost 4 bases and J lost 0 bases. Germline V gene data show CDR1 as SNHLY and CDR2 as FYNNEI. The CDR3 has 16 amino acids.

The chain links TRBV19 to TRBJ1-3; TRBD1 matches 10 bases. V gave up 4 bases and J gave up 3 bases; unmatched junction bases: 3. Per the germline V gene, CDR1 is LNHDA and CDR2 is SQIVND (reference sequence). This CDR3 is 15 amino acids long. CDR3 in DNA: TGTGCCAGTAGTAGCGACAGGGGGCTTGGAAACACCATATATTTT. It yields the protein CASSSDRGLGNTIYF.

This chain uses TRBV3-1 (or the pseudogene TRBV3-2) with TRBJ2-1, with a weak D call TRBD1 (5 bases). This CDR3 has 14 amino acids. V was pared by 4 bases and J by 7 bases, with 14 bases between. CDR1 and CDR2 from the germline V gene are LGHDT and YNNKEL (reference sequence). The CDR3 bases are TGTGCCAGCAGCCCAAGCCACGCAGGGAATGAGCAGTTCTTC. Amino acids: CASSPSHAGNEQFF.

J is TRBJ2-2 and V is TRBV3-1 (or the pseudogene TRBV3-2); tentatively, D is TRBD1 (5 bases). There are 12 residues in the CDR3. Looked up from germline, CDR1 is LGHDT and CDR2 is YNNKEL (reference sequence). V was cut by 4 bases and J by 8 bases, with 8 bases left in between. The CDR3 DNA reads TGTGCCAGCAGCCCAGGGCTGGGGGAGCTGTTTTTT. The encoded protein is CASSPGLGELFF.

The CDR3 sequence is CASSFNSNTEAFF. The CDR3 region has the DNA TGTGCCAGCAGTTTTAACTCTAACACTGAAGCTTTCTTT. The chain recombines TRBV12-3 or TRBV12-4 with TRBJ1-1; D is undetermined. V gave up 3 bases and J gave up 2 bases, with 7 bases separating them. There are 13 residues in the CDR3.

The V and J genes are TRBV29-1 and TRBJ1-2; D unresolved. Trimming left V 3 bases short and J 1 base short, with 3 bases between. CDR3 size: 11 residues. CDR1 and CDR2 (germline): SQVTM, ANQGSEA. CDR3: CSVEYNYGYTF. As DNA, the CDR3 is TGCAGCGTTGAGTATAACTATGGCTACACCTTC.

The chain joins TRBV7-6 to TRBJ2-3, with TRBD2 matching over 12 bases. The V and J ends lost 5 bases and 3 bases, in that order; junction bases with no gene match: 6. Germline assignment: CDR1 SGHVS and CDR2 FNYEAQ. The CDR3 spans 16 residues. The CDR3 nucleotides read TGTGCCAGCAGCAATGCCGGACTAGCGGGGACAGATACGCAGTATTTT. It encodes CASSNAGLAGTDTQYF.

The rearrangement joins TRBV18 to TRBJ2-3; 7 nucleotides agree with TRBD1. Germline assignment: CDR1 KGHSH and CDR2 LQKENI. J lost 0 bases, V lost 6 bases, and 6 bases had no gene match. The CDR3 is 15 residues long. CDR3 coding DNA: TGTGCCAGCTCTGCGACAGGGACGAGCACAGATACGCAGTATTTT. Its translation is CASSATGTSTDTQYF.

V is TRBV6-2 or TRBV6-3 and J is TRBJ1-1; D is perhaps TRBD1 (5 bases). Trimming shortened V by 5 bases and J by 1 base, and 8 bases separated the two germline ends. The CDR3 loop spans 13 amino acids. CDR1 and CDR2 (germline): MNHEY, SVGEGT. Here the CDR3 reads CASSLRGNTEAFF. The CDR3 DNA follows: TGTGCCAGCAGTCTTAGGGGGAACACTGAAGCTTTCTTT.